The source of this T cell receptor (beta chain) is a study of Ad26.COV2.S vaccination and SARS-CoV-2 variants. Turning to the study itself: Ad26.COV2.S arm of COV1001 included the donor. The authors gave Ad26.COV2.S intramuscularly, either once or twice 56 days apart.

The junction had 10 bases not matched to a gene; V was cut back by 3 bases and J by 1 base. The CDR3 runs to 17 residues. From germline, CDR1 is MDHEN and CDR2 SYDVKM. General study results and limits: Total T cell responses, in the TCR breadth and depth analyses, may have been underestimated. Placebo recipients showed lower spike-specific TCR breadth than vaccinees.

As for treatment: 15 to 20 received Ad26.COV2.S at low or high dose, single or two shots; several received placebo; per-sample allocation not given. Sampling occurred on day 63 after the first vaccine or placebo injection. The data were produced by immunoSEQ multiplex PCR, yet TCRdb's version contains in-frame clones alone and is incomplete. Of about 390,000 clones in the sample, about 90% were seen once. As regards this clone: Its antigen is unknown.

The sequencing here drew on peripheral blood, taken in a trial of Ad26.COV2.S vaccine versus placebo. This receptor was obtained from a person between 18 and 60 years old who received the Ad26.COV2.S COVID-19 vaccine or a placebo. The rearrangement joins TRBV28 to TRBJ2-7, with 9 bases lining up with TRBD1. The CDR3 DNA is TGTGCCAGCAGTTTTTCCTCCTCCGGGACAGGGTCCTACGAGCAGTACTTC. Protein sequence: CASSFSSSGTGSYEQYF.